This TCR beta chain came from a study of T cell responses to AZD1222 COVID-19 vaccine. The wider study: Second doses that came at about 4 or about 12 weeks were put together.

Remarks on this clone: Its antigen is unknown.

Study-wide points: Unmutated variant regions are reportedly the target of nearly half of TCRs that are spike-specific. Repertoire sampling happened only post peak T cell response. White British people made up most donors, females outnumbered males, and clonal diversity was possibly underestimated.

The germline V and J ends were trimmed by 4 bases and 4 bases, with 23 bases remaining between them. The germline gives CDR1 SGHNT, CDR2 YYREEE (reference sequence). This CDR3 contains 17 residues. Sequencing was performed with immunoSEQ multiplex PCR; in TCRdb, only in-frame clones are kept and a portion is missing. Seen here are some 120,000 clones, over 90% observed once, and the top ten hold 0.85% to 0.95%. Sequencing used peripheral blood, obtained on day 0 of AZD1222 vaccination. This sequence joins TRBV5-4 and TRBJ1-2; weak D call: TRBD1 (6 bases). This receptor was identified in an adult in good health. The CDR3 protein is CASSPIPGGGRSYGYTF. The DNA for the CDR3 is TGTGCCAGCAGCCCTATCCCTGGGGGGGGGCGTAGCTATGGCTACACCTTC.